Below are 10 T cell receptor beta chains sequenced from a single sample in a study of blood T cell repertoires in COVID-19. Profiling relied on immunoSEQ multiplex PCR, and the TCRdb table lists in-frame clones only, not all of them. The table has around 150,000 clones, 75% to 90% seen once. Sequencing was done on a sample of PBMCs or T cells enriched from blood (not recorded which). The receptors here all came from a man in his 70s who had been exposed to COVID-19.

This chain joins TRBV19 and TRBJ2-3; 9 nucleotides line up with TRBD1. V trimming: 9 bases; J trimming: 6 bases; junction bases outside the gene matches: 16. This CDR3 has 16 amino acids. The germline CDR1 and CDR2 sequences are LNHDA and SQIVND (reference sequence). The CDR3 here is CASNWGQGLRPDTQYF. CDR3 DNA sequence: TGTGCCAGCAATTGGGGACAGGGCCTTAGACCGGATACGCAGTATTTT.

The CDR3 loop reads CASSTGAGAYNEQFF. CDR3 in DNA: TGTGCCAGCAGCACAGGGGCTGGGGCTTACAATGAGCAGTTCTTC. The chain links TRBV9 to TRBJ2-1, with 7 bases fitting TRBD1. Looked up from germline, CDR1 is SGDLS and CDR2 is YYNGEE. The V and J ends lost 4 bases and 4 bases, in that order; junction bases with no gene match: 8. The CDR3 runs to 15 residues.

The rearrangement joins TRBV7-6 to TRBJ1-1; D might be TRBD1 (5 bases). Germline-derived CDR1 and CDR2 are SGHVS and FNYEAQ. Trimming stripped 4 bases from V and 4 bases from J, with 13 bases between. The CDR3 has 14 residues. The CDR3 sequence is CASSYLMGGTEAFF. The CDR3 coding sequence is TGTGCCAGCAGCTACCTGATGGGGGGCACTGAAGCTTTCTTT.

This clone was found a few times. The J gene is TRBJ2-2, the V gene TRBV7-8; 8 bases map to TRBD1. V lost 2 bases to trimming and J lost 5 bases; unmatched junction nucleotides: 7. The germline V gene encodes CDR1 SGHVS and CDR2 FQNEAQ. The CDR3 is made up of 16 amino acids. CDR3 in amino acids: CASSLSAGGYTGELFF. CDR3 nucleotide sequence: TGTGCCAGCAGCTTATCGGCAGGGGGCTATACCGGGGAGCTGTTTTTT.

This clone has a single count. V usage is TRBV19 and J usage is TRBJ2-5, with 9 positions matching TRBD2. V was pared by 6 bases and J by 5 bases, with 10 bases of the junction left unmatched. Germline assignment: CDR1 LNHDA and CDR2 SQIVND (reference sequence). The CDR3 spans 15 residues. The CDR3 DNA is TGTGCCAGTAGCAGGCCAGCGGGGGGTCGCGAGACCCAGTACTTC. This translates into CASSRPAGGRETQYF.

J is TRBJ2-1 and V is TRBV12-3 or TRBV12-4; a possible D gene is TRBD1 (5 bases). V was cut by 8 bases and J by 5 bases, with 10 bases left in between. This CDR3 contains 12 residues. The chain's CDR3 is CASWGRNNEQFF. The CDR3 bases are TGTGCCAGCTGGGGCCGAAACAATGAGCAGTTCTTC.

The chain couples TRBV2 to TRBJ1-4; possibly TRBD1 for D (6 bases). Germline CDR1 is SNHLY and CDR2 is FYNNEI. This CDR3 has 13 amino acids. V gave up 10 bases and J gave up 7 bases, with 16 bases separating them. This CDR3 reads CATGEIVSEKLFF. CDR3 bases: TGTGCCACAGGGGAAATTGTGAGTGAAAAACTGTTTTTT.

The rearrangement joins TRBV30 to TRBJ2-1; D unresolved. Germline loops: CDR1 GTSNPN, CDR2 SVGIG (reference sequence). The ends were cut back, 5 bases at V and 5 bases at J, with 16 bases in the middle. CDR3 length: 14 amino acids. The CDR3 DNA reads as TGTGCCTGGGATCTTCTGGGCCGCAACAATGAGCAGTTCTTC. Translating it yields CAWDLLGRNNEQFF.

This clone was observed once. The gene calls are TRBV3-1 (or the pseudogene TRBV3-2) and TRBJ2-3; 10 bases fit TRBD2. After removal of 0 bases from V and 0 bases from J, the junction contained 12 bases not matched to a gene. Germline CDR1 reads LGHDT; CDR2 reads YNNKEL (reference sequence). The CDR3 has 20 amino acids. The CDR3 protein is CASSQDFWSSGSRSTDTQYF. CDR3 in DNA: TGTGCCAGCAGCCAAGATTTTTGGTCTAGCGGGAGTAGGAGCACAGATACGCAGTATTTT.

CDR3 sequence reads: CARTRQGASHNYGYTF. The CDR3 DNA reads TGTGCCAGGACGCGACAGGGGGCTTCCCATAACTATGGCTACACCTTC. V gene TRBV19 combines with J gene TRBJ1-2, with 10 bases aligning to TRBD1. This CDR3 contains 16 residues. The V gene end was trimmed by 9 bases and the J gene end by 1 base; junction bases not matched to a gene: 11. Germline lookup yields CDR1 LNHDA and CDR2 SQIVND (reference sequence).